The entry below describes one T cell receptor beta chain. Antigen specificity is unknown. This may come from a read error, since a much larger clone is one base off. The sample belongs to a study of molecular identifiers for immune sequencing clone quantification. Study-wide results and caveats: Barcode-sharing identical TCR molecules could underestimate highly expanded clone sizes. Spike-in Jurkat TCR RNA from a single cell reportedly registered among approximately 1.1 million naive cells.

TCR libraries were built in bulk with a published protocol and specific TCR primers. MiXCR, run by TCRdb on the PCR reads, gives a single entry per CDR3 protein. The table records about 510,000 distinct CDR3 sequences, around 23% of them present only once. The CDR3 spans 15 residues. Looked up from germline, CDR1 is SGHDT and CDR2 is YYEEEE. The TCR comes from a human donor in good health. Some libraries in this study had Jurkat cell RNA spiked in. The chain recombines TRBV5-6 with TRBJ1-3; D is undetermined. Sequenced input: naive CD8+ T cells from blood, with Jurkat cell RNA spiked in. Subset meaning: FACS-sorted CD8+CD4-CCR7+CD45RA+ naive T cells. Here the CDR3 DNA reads TGTGCCTGCAGCTTGGAACGGGTTTCGGGAAACACCATATATTTT. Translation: CACSLERVSGNTIYF.